These 7 T cell receptor beta chains were sequenced from one sample in a study of cytomegalovirus exposure and HLA in healthy donors. The repertoire was sequenced with immunoSEQ multiplex PCR; TCRdb's copy has only in-frame clones and lacks some. Here the sample spans about 65,000 clones, under 95% being singletons. The sequencing sample was made of PBMCs. The receptors were gathered from a young woman in good health and CMV-seronegative.

The chain carries TRBV29-1 and TRBJ2-1, with 7 bases aligning to TRBD1. There are 13 residues in the CDR3. The J segment lost 12 bases and the V segment lost 5 bases, leaving 13 bases of the junction unmatched. The germline CDR1 and CDR2 sequences are SQVTM and ANQGSEA. CDR3 sequence reads: CSVRNRGRAGQFF. The CDR3 bases are TGCAGCGTTCGCAACAGGGGAAGGGCGGGGCAGTTCTTC.

The chain links TRBV11-2 to TRBJ2-1; TRBD2 aligns across 9 bases. This CDR3 has 17 residues. Per germline, CDR1 SGHAT and CDR2 FQNNGV. After removal of 2 bases from V and 12 bases from J, the junction contained 17 bases not matched to a gene. The CDR3 DNA is TGTGCCAGCAGCTTATATTCGGGCGGGAGGGCCGTGTGGGGGCAGTTCTTC. Its translation is CASSLYSGGRAVWGQFF.

CDR3 region: CASSDQRENVDTGELFF. CDR3 in DNA: TGTGCCAGCAGTGACCAGCGGGAGAATGTGGATACCGGGGAGCTGTTTTTT. The chain joins TRBV2 to TRBJ2-2; 8 nucleotides agree with TRBD2. This CDR3 has 17 residues. V was clipped by 3 bases and J by 5 bases; unmatched bases: 11. Per the germline V gene, CDR1 is SNHLY and CDR2 is FYNNEI.

This clone has a single count. The V gene is TRBV4-1, the J gene TRBJ2-5; 16 nucleotides match TRBD2. J lost 3 bases, V lost 6 bases, and 10 bases had no gene match. Germline assignment: CDR1 MGHRA and CDR2 YSYEKL. CDR3 size: 18 residues. DNA of the CDR3: TGCGCCAGCAGGCTGGGGACTAGCGGGGGGGCGGCGGAAGAGACCCAGTACTTC. Protein product: CASRLGTSGGAAEETQYF.

Comment on this clone: Other nucleotide sequences in the sample specify the same CDR3. J is TRBJ2-3 and V is TRBV6-5; D might be TRBD1 (5 bases). The germline CDR1 and CDR2 sequences are MNHEY and SVGAGI. The CDR3 spans 13 residues. V lost 4 bases, J lost 3 bases, and 8 bases lay in between. The CDR3 DNA is TGTGCCAGCAGTTCGTCAGGGACAGATACGCAGTATTTT. Translation gives CASSSSGTDTQYF.

V is TRBV27 and J is TRBJ2-1, with D maybe TRBD2 (5 bases). In germline, CDR1 is MNHEY, CDR2 SMNVEV (reference sequence). V lost 0 bases, J lost 7 bases, and 16 bases lay in between. This CDR3 spans 16 amino acids. CDR3 nucleotides: TGTGCCAGCAGTTTATCCCCTAGTCCGGGGAAAAATGAGCAGTTCTTC. Amino acids: CASSLSPSPGKNEQFF.

The CDR3 loop is CASSFVPGDYEQYF. In DNA form, the CDR3 reads TGTGCCAGCAGTTTTGTGCCGGGAGACTACGAGCAGTACTTC. The V call is TRBV27, the J call TRBJ2-7; possibly TRBD2 for D (6 bases). Trimming shortened V by 3 bases and J by 3 bases, and 12 bases separated the two germline ends. This CDR3 is 14 amino acids long. In germline, CDR1 is MNHEY, CDR2 SMNVEV (reference sequence).